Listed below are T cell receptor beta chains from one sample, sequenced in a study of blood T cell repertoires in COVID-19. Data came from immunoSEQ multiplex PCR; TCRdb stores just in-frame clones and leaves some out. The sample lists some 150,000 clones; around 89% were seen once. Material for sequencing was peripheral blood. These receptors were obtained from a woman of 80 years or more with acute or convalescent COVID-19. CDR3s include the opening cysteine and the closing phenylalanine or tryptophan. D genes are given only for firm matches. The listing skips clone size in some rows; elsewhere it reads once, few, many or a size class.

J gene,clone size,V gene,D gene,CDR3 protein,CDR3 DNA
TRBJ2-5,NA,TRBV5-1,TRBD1,CASSLTGAETQYF,TGCGCCAGCAGCCTAACAGGGGCGGAGACCCAGTACTTC
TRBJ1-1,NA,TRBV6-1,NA,CASSAPVGRMNTEAFF,TGTGCCAGCAGTGCCCCCGTTGGCAGGATGAACACTGAAGCTTTCTTT
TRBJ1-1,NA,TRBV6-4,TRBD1,CASRPDRARGTEAFF,TGTGCCAGCAGACCGGACAGGGCCAGAGGGACTGAAGCTTTCTTT
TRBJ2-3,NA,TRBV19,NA,CASSIGRGAGGERQYF,TGTGCCAGTAGTATCGGTCGGGGGGCTGGGGGAGAGAGGCAGTATTTT
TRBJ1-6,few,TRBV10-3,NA,CATSGSTDSPLHF,TGTGCCACCTCTGGCTCAACAGATTCACCCCTCCACTTT
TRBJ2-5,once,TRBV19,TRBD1,CASAPTGGNWETQYF,TGTGCCAGTGCCCCGACAGGGGGCAACTGGGAGACCCAGTACTTC
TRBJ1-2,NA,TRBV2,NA,CASSQGRINYGYTF,TGTGCCAGCAGTCAGGGGCGCATAAACTATGGCTACACCTTC
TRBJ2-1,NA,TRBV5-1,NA,CASKSAGSSYNEQFF,TGCGCCAGCAAGAGTGCGGGTAGCTCCTACAATGAGCAGTTCTTC
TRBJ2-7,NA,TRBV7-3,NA,CASSLGTGLSYEQYF,TGTGCCAGCAGCCTCGGGACTGGACTATCCTACGAGCAGTACTTC
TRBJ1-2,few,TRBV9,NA,CASSERTADGYTF,TGTGCCAGCAGCGAAAGGACTGCCGACGGCTACACCTTC
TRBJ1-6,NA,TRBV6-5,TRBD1,CASRDRGFGNSPLHF,TGTGCCAGCAGGGACAGGGGGTTTGGTAATTCACCCCTCCACTTT
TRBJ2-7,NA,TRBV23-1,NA,CASLGASYEQYF,TGCGCCAGCCTGGGAGCCAGCTACGAGCAGTACTTC
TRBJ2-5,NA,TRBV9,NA,CASSVGTSPQETQYF,TGTGCCAGCAGCGTAGGGACTTCACCCCAAGAGACCCAGTACTTC
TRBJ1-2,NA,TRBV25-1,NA,CASSLQGNSGYTF,TGTGCCAGCAGTCTACAGGGTAACAGTGGCTACACCTTC